The rows below give T cell receptor beta chains drawn from one sample of a study of blood T cell repertoires in COVID-19. The repertoire was sequenced with immunoSEQ multiplex PCR; TCRdb's copy has only in-frame clones and lacks some. The sample has 150,000 or so clones; 80% are singletons. Sequenced sample: peripheral blood. The receptors originated from a man between 60 and 75 years old with acute or convalescent COVID-19. The CDR3 runs from the conserved cysteine through the conserved F or W. Fields, in order: D gene, V gene, clone size, J gene, CDR3 DNA, CDR3 protein. A D gene is named only where the DNA matches it firmly. Clone sizes are given selectively: once, few, many, or a class where the clone is expanded.

d_gene: NA; v_gene: TRBV6-9; abundance: NA; j_gene: TRBJ2-6; CDR3nt: TGTGCCAGCAGTTATTCGGCGGGGACTGGGGCCAACGTCCTGACTTTC; CDR3aa: CASSYSAGTGANVLTF
d_gene: NA; v_gene: TRBV27; abundance: NA; j_gene: TRBJ2-1; CDR3nt: TGTGCCAGCAAAGGAGCGGAGCGGCCCTACAATGAGCAGTTCTTC; CDR3aa: CASKGAERPYNEQFF
d_gene: TRBD1; v_gene: TRBV6-5; abundance: NA; j_gene: TRBJ1-6; CDR3nt: TGTGCCAGCCGGACAGGGGGCACTTCACCCCTCCACTTT; CDR3aa: CASRTGGTSPLHF
d_gene: TRBD1; v_gene: TRBV2; abundance: once; j_gene: TRBJ2-1; CDR3nt: TGTGCCAGCAGGGACAGGGGAGTCGGGTACAATGAGCAGTTCTTC; CDR3aa: CASRDRGVGYNEQFF
d_gene: TRBD2; v_gene: TRBV30; abundance: NA; j_gene: TRBJ2-7; CDR3nt: TGTGCCTGGAGAAGGCTAGCGGGAGGTGAGCAGTACTTC; CDR3aa: CAWRRLAGGEQYF
d_gene: NA; v_gene: TRBV5-1; abundance: NA; j_gene: TRBJ1-1; CDR3nt: TGCGCCAGCAGCTTGGATGACAGGCTAATTGAAGCTTTCTTT; CDR3aa: CASSLDDRLIEAFF
d_gene: TRBD2; v_gene: TRBV28; abundance: NA; j_gene: TRBJ2-5; CDR3nt: TGTGCCAGCAGTTACGGCGGGAGCGGGAGGGGTCAAGAGACCCAGTACTTC; CDR3aa: CASSYGGSGRGQETQYF
d_gene: NA; v_gene: TRBV24-1; abundance: NA; j_gene: TRBJ1-2; CDR3nt: TGTGCCACCAGTGATTCCGTAGATGGCTACACCTTC; CDR3aa: CATSDSVDGYTF
d_gene: NA; v_gene: TRBV25-1; abundance: NA; j_gene: TRBJ2-7; CDR3nt: TGTGCCAGCAGTGATCAGGGGCCCAGGACATACGAGCAGTACTTC; CDR3aa: CASSDQGPRTYEQYF
d_gene: TRBD2; v_gene: TRBV7-8; abundance: NA; j_gene: TRBJ2-3; CDR3nt: TGTGCCAGCAGCTCTAGGCGGCTAGCGGGGGATACGCAGTATTTT; CDR3aa: CASSSRRLAGDTQYF
d_gene: TRBD1; v_gene: TRBV28; abundance: NA; j_gene: TRBJ2-2; CDR3nt: TGTGCCAGCAGCTTCCGGGACAGGAGGAACACCGGGGAGCTGTTTTTT; CDR3aa: CASSFRDRRNTGELFF
d_gene: NA; v_gene: TRBV6-2/TRBV6-3; abundance: NA; j_gene: TRBJ1-5; CDR3nt: TGTGCCAGCAGTTACGTCGGGGGGTCTGAGCCCCAGCATTTT; CDR3aa: CASSYVGGSEPQHF
d_gene: TRBD1; v_gene: TRBV3-1/TRBV3-2; abundance: NA; j_gene: TRBJ1-2; CDR3nt: TGTGCCAGCAGCTCGAGGACAGGGAGAGGCTACACCTTC; CDR3aa: CASSSRTGRGYTF
d_gene: NA; v_gene: TRBV5-4; abundance: NA; j_gene: TRBJ2-3; CDR3nt: TGTGCCACCGCGACAGGCAGCACAGATACGCAGTATTTT; CDR3aa: CATATGSTDTQYF
d_gene: TRBD1; v_gene: TRBV6-1; abundance: NA; j_gene: TRBJ2-7; CDR3nt: TGTGCCAGCAGTGATTTGGACAGGACCGGAACCTACGAGCAGTACTTC; CDR3aa: CASSDLDRTGTYEQYF
d_gene: TRBD1; v_gene: TRBV7-6; abundance: NA; j_gene: TRBJ1-3; CDR3nt: TGTGCCAGCAGCACCCGACAGGGAGGCTCTGGAAACACCATATATTTT; CDR3aa: CASSTRQGGSGNTIYF
d_gene: TRBD2; v_gene: TRBV18; abundance: NA; j_gene: TRBJ2-1; CDR3nt: TGTGCCAGCTCACCCAAGTCAGCCGGGACTAGCGGGAGGAATGAGCAGTTCTTC; CDR3aa: CASSPKSAGTSGRNEQFF
d_gene: NA; v_gene: TRBV14; abundance: many; j_gene: TRBJ1-6; CDR3nt: TGTGCCAGCAGAGGCAGGGATTCGGGTAATTCACCCCTCCACTTT; CDR3aa: CASRGRDSGNSPLHF
d_gene: NA; v_gene: TRBV7-9; abundance: NA; j_gene: TRBJ2-1; CDR3nt: TGTGCCAGCGAACTTAATGAGCAGTTCTTC; CDR3aa: CASELNEQFF
d_gene: TRBD1; v_gene: TRBV6-5; abundance: NA; j_gene: TRBJ1-2; CDR3nt: TGTGCCAGCAGTTCCCAGACAGGGGTGGCCGGAGGCTACACCTTC; CDR3aa: CASSSQTGVAGGYTF
d_gene: NA; v_gene: TRBV4-2; abundance: NA; j_gene: TRBJ2-3; CDR3nt: TGTGCCAGCAGCCCCCACGAACGGACAGCACGGGTCACAGATACGCAGTATTTT; CDR3aa: CASSPHERTARVTDTQYF
d_gene: NA; v_gene: TRBV6-5; abundance: NA; j_gene: TRBJ1-1; CDR3nt: TGTGCCAGCAGGCCAGGGAATACACTGAACACTGAAGCTTTCTTT; CDR3aa: CASRPGNTLNTEAFF